Each of the 8 T cell receptor beta chains below was sequenced from the same sample in a study of TIL therapy for anti-PD-1-resistant metastatic lung cancer. Time point defined: pre-treatment sample, taken before nivolumab and TIL therapy. Sequencing used immunoSEQ v3. Repertoires were generated with immunoSEQ multiplex PCR, while TCRdb's copy carries only in-frame clones and drops some. The data contain under 70,000 clones, 70% to 75% of them singletons. Sequences were derived from blood, sampled at baseline. The receptors come from a person between 25 and 79 years old with non-small cell lung cancer.

The V gene is TRBV10-3, the J gene TRBJ1-1, with 9 bases aligning to TRBD1. The germline V gene has CDR1 ENHRY and CDR2 SYGVKD. After removal of 6 bases from V and 1 base from J, the junction contained 3 bases not matched to a gene. The CDR3 is 14 amino acids. The CDR3 reads CAISPQGANTEAFF. In DNA form, the CDR3 reads TGTGCCATCAGCCCACAGGGGGCGAACACTGAAGCTTTCTTT.

V and J are TRBV5-1 and TRBJ1-5; TRBD1 aligns across 9 bases. This CDR3 region has 16 residues. The germline gives CDR1 SGHRS, CDR2 YFSETQ. V was pared by 2 bases and J by 4 bases, with 7 bases of the junction left unmatched. The chain's CDR3 is CASSLGSGQGNQPQHF. The CDR3 DNA follows: TGCGCCAGCAGCTTAGGCTCCGGACAGGGGAATCAGCCCCAGCATTTT.

The chain has TRBV5-4 and TRBJ2-7, with D perhaps given as TRBD1 or TRBD2 (5 bases each). This CDR3 contains 15 residues. V was shortened by 5 bases and J by 0 bases, with 15 bases between the two germline ends. CDR1 is SGHNT and CDR2 is YYREEE in the germline V gene (reference sequence). The CDR3 DNA follows: TGTGCCAGCAGTTTTCGCCGGGACGCCTCCTACGAGCAGTACTTC. The encoded protein is CASSFRRDASYEQYF.

The chain uses TRBV4-3 and TRBJ2-1; D gene ambiguous. Trimming cost V 0 bases and J 0 bases, with 9 bases left between them. The V gene's germline CDR1 is LGHNA and CDR2 YSLEER. The CDR3 contains 16 residues. The CDR3, as DNA: TGCGCCAGCAGCCAAGATGAACGGAGCTCCTACAATGAGCAGTTCTTC. Translated: CASSQDERSSYNEQFF.

This clone was seen more than once but under ten times. The chain couples TRBV18 to TRBJ1-2, with no clear D. Trimming stripped 8 bases from V and 2 bases from J, with 12 bases between. This CDR3 has 13 residues. Germline values: CDR1 KGHSH, CDR2 LQKENI. The CDR3, as DNA: TGTGCCAGCCGGCCCGGGATCAACTATGGCTACACCTTC. This encodes CASRPGINYGYTF.

The chain links TRBV5-6 to TRBJ2-1; no firm D call. Germline-derived CDR1 and CDR2 are SGHDT and YYEEEE. V was trimmed by 7 bases and J by 0 bases, leaving 11 bases between them. The CDR3 covers 14 residues. CDR3 in amino acids: CASRLWSSYNEQFF. In nucleotides, the CDR3 is TGTGCCAGCCGCCTGTGGAGCTCCTACAATGAGCAGTTCTTC.

The chain uses TRBV6-5 and TRBJ1-1, with D possibly TRBD1 on 5 matching bases. Per the germline V gene, CDR1 is MNHEY and CDR2 is SVGAGI. Trimming removed 3 bases from V and 4 bases from J, with 15 bases in between. The CDR3 loop spans 15 amino acids. The CDR3 region is CASSYRGTGGTEAFF. The CDR3 DNA reads as TGTGCCAGCAGTTATCGGGGGACCGGGGGCACTGAAGCTTTCTTT.

The V gene is TRBV6-1, the J gene TRBJ1-1; TRBD1 agrees at 8 bases. The V segment lost 4 bases and the J segment 4 bases; nucleotides outside the gene matches: 14. CDR3 length: 17 amino acids. Looked up from germline, CDR1 is MNHNS and CDR2 is SASEGT. The chain's CDR3 is CASSGQASDRVSTEAFF. The CDR3 nucleotides are TGTGCCAGCAGTGGCCAAGCCTCGGACAGGGTTTCCACTGAAGCTTTCTTT.